This TCR beta chain came from a study of beta chain features in type 1 diabetes. Overall study: Comparable age, gender and cell yields were observed in patients relative to healthy donors.

Findings of the study overall: Relative to healthy donors, patients appeared to have naive, central memory and Treg TCRB repertoires that were more similar. TCRB CDR3 length was moderately but significantly reduced in all four CD4+ subsets of Type 1 diabetes patients.

The CDR3 has 13 amino acids. Germline V CDR1 and CDR2: SGDLS, YYNGEE. V lost 5 bases and J lost 1, with 6 bases in between. This clone has more than one count but fewer than ten. What it recognizes is unknown. The authors reverse transcribed all of the isolated RNA, so sequencing captured expressed TCRB transcripts. Using immunoSEQ multiplex PCR, the repertoire was profiled, and TCRdb retains in-frame clones only, with some absent. The sample has more than 200,000 clones, 16% seen once. Donors contributed one heparinised blood draw apiece, averaging about 116 mL. Naive, central memory, regulatory and stem cell-like memory cells within the CD4+ compartment were sorted using CD45RO/CCR7/CD25/CD127/CD95/CD27.

The sample comprised naive CD4+ T cells from blood. The V gene is TRBV9, the J gene TRBJ2-2, with D perhaps matching TRBD1 (6 bases). The receptor's source is a man aged 25-45 years with type 1 diabetes. The DNA of the CDR3 is TGTGCCAGCAGGGGACAGAACACCGGGGAGCTGTTTTTT. Translating gives CASRGQNTGELFF. Full variable domain (missing parts from reference TRBV9 and TRBJ2-2): DSGVTQTPKHLITATGQRVTLRCSPRSGDLSVYWYQQSLDQGLQFLIQYYNGEERAKGNILERFSAQQFPDLHSELNLSSLELGDSALYFCASRGQNTGELFFGEGSRLTVL.